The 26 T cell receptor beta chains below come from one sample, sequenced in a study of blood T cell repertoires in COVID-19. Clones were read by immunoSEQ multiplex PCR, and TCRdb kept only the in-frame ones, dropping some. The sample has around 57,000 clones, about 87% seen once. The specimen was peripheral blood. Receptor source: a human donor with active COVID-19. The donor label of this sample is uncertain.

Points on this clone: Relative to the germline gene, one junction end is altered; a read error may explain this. DNA for the CDR3: TGTGCTAGCAGCTTACAATTCCACCAAGAGACCCAGTACTTC. Its translation is CASSLQFHQETQYF. The genes are TRBV7-7 and TRBJ2-5; no reliable D call. The germline V gene has CDR1 SSHAT and CDR2 FNYEAQ (reference sequence). CDR3 length: 14 residues.

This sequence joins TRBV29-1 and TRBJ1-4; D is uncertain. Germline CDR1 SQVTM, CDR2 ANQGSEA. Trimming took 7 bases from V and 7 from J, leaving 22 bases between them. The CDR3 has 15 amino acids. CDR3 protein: CSADLAGSLGEKLFF. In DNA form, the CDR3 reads TGCAGCGCTGACCTAGCTGGTAGTTTGGGTGAAAAACTGTTTTTT.

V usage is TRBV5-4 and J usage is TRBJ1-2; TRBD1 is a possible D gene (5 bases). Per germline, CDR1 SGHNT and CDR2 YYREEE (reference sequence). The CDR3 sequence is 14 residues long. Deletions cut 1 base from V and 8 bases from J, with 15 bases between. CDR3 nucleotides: TGTGCCAGCAGCTTGAGGCAGGGTCTGGAGGGCTACACCTTC. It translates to CASSLRQGLEGYTF.

In DNA form, the CDR3 reads TGTGCCAGCAGTAAAACAGGGGGGTCCAAAAACATTCAGTACTTC. As protein: CASSKTGGSKNIQYF. This chain joins TRBV7-9 and TRBJ2-4; 8 bases match TRBD1. Germline V gene data show CDR1 as SEHNR and CDR2 as FQNEAQ (reference sequence). This CDR3 has 15 residues. Germline trimming cut 6 bases from V and 2 bases from J; bases unmatched to any gene: 6.

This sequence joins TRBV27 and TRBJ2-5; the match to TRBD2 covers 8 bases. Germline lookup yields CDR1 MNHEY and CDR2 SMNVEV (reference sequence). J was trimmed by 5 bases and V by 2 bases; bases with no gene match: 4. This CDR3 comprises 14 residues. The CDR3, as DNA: TGTGCCAGCAGTTTAGGCGGCGGGAGGGAGACCCAGTACTTC. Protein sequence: CASSLGGGRETQYF.

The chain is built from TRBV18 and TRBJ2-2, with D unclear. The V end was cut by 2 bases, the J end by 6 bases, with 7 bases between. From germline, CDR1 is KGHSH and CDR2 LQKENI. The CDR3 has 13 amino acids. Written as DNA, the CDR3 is TGTGCCAGCTCACCAAGAGGCGCCGGGGAGCTGTTTTTT. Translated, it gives CASSPRGAGELFF. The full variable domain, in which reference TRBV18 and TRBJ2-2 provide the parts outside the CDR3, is NAGVMQNPRHLVRRRGQEARLRCSPMKGHSHVYWYRQLPEEGLKFMVYLQKENIIDESGMPKERFSAEFPKEGPSILRIQQVVRGDSAAYFCASSPRGAGELFFGEGSRLTVL.

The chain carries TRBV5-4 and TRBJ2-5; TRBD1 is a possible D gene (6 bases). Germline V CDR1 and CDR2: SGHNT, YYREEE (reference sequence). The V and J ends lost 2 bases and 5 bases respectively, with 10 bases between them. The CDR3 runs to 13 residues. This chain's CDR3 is CASSLWGRETQYF. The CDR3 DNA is TGTGCCAGCAGCTTATGGGGGCGGGAGACCCAGTACTTC.

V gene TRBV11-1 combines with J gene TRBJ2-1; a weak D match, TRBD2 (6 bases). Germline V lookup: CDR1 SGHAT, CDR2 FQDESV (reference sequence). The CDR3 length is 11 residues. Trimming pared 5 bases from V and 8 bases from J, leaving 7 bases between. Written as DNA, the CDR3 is TGTGCCAGCAGCACTAGCTATGAGCAGTTCTTC. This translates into CASSTSYEQFF.

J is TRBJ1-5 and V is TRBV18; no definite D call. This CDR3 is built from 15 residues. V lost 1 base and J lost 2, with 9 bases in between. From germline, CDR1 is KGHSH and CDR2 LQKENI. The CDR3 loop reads CASSPQNGGNQPQHF. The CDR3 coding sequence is TGTGCCAGCTCACCACAGAACGGAGGCAATCAGCCCCAGCATTTT.

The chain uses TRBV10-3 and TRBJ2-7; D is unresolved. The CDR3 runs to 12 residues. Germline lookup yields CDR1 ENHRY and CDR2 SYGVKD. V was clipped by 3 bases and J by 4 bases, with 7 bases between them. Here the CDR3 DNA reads TGTGCCATCAGTGACAGTCCGTACGAGCAGTACTTC. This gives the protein CAISDSPYEQYF.

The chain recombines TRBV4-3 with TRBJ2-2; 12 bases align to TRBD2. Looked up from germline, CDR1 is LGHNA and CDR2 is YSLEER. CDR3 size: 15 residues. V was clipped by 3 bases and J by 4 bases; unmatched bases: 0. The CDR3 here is CASSQGLAGTGELFF. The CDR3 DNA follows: TGCGCCAGCAGCCAGGGACTAGCGGGCACCGGGGAGCTGTTTTTT.

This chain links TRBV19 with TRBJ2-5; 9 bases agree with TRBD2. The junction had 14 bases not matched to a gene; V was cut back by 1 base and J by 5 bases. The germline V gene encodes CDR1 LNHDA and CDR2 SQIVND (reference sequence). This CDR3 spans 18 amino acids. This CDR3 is CASSIGLLSGGPGETQYF. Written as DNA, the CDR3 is TGTGCCAGTAGTATAGGATTATTAAGCGGGGGGCCAGGGGAGACCCAGTACTTC.

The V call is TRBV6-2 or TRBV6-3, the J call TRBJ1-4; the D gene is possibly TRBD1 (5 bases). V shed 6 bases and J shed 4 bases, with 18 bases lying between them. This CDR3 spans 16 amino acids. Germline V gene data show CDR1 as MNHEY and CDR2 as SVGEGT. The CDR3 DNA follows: TGTGCCAGCAGCGGAGCCGGGACTACGAATAATGAAAAACTGTTTTTT. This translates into CASSGAGTTNNEKLFF.

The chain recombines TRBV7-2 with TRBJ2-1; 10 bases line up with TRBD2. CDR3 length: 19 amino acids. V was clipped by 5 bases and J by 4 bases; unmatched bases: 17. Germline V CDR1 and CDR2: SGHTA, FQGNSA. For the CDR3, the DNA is TGTGCCAGCAGCATGTTCCTGAGCGGGGGGGCGAAGTCGTACAATGAGCAGTTCTTC. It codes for CASSMFLSGGAKSYNEQFF.

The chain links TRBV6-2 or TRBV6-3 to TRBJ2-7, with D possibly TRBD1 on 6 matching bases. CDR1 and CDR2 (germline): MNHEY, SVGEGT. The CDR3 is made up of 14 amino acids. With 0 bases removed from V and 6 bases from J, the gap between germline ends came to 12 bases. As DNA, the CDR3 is TGTGCCAGCAGTTACTCGGCAGGGGCGGGCGAGCAGTACTTC. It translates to CASSYSAGAGEQYF.

The CDR3 DNA sequence: TGTGCCAGCAGCCCGGGGACAGGGAGAATGGTGCTGTACTTC. Residues: CASSPGTGRMVLYF. The chain employs TRBV7-9 and TRBJ2-7, with 9 nucleotides matching TRBD1. The germline V gene has CDR1 SEHNR and CDR2 FQNEAQ (reference sequence). V lost 5 bases, J lost 12 bases, and 14 bases stayed unmatched. The CDR3 is made up of 14 amino acids.

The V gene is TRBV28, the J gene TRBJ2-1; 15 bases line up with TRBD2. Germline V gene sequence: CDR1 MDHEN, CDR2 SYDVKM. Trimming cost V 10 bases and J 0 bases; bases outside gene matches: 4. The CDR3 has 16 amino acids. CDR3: CAITGLAGGSYNEQFF. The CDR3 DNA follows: TGTGCCATTACGGGACTAGCGGGAGGCTCCTACAATGAGCAGTTCTTC.

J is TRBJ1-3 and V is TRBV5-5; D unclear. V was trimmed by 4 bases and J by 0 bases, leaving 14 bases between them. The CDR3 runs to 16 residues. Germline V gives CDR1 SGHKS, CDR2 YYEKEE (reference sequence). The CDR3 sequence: CASSPWAGYSGNTIYF. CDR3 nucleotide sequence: TGTGCCAGCAGCCCGTGGGCAGGATACTCTGGAAACACCATATATTTT.

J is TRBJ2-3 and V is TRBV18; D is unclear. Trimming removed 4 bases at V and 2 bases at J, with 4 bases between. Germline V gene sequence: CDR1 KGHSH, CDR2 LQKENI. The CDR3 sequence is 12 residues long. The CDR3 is CASSLYTDTQYF. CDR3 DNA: TGTGCCAGCTCACTTTACACAGATACGCAGTATTTT.

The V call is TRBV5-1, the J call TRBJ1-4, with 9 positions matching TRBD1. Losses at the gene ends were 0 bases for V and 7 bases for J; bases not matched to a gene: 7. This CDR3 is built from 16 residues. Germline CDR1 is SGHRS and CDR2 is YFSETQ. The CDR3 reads CASSLGDRDRGEKLFF. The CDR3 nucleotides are TGCGCCAGCAGCTTGGGGGACAGGGATCGAGGTGAAAAACTGTTTTTT.

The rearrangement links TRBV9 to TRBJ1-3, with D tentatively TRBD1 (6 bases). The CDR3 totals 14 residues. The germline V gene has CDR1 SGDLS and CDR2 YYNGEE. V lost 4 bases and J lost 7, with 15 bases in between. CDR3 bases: TGTGCCAGCAGCCCCGTGGTCAGGGGCAACACCATATATTTT. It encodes CASSPVVRGNTIYF. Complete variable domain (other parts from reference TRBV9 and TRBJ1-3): DSGVTQTPKHLITATGQRVTLRCSPRSGDLSVYWYQQSLDQGLQFLIQYYNGEERAKGNILERFSAQQFPDLHSELNLSSLELGDSALYFCASSPVVRGNTIYFGEGSWLTVV.

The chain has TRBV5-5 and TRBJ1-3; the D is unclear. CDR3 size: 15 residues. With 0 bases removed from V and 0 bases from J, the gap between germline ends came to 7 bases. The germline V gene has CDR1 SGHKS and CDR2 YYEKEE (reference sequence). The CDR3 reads CASSLVADSGNTIYF. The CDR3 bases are TGTGCCAGCAGCTTGGTGGCAGACTCTGGAAACACCATATATTTT.

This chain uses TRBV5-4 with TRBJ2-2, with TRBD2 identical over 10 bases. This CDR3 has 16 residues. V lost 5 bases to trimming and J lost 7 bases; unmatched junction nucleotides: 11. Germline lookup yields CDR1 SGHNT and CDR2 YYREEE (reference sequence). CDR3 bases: TGTGCCAGCAGTTCGGGTAGCGGGGGGCCCGGCGGGGAGCTGTTTTTT. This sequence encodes CASSSGSGGPGGELFF.

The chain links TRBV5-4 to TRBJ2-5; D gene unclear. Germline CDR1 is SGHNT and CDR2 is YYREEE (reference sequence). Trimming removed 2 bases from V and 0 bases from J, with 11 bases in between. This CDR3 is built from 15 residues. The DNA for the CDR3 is TGTGCCAGCAGCTTCGGAGACCACCACCAAGAGACCCAGTACTTC. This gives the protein CASSFGDHHQETQYF.

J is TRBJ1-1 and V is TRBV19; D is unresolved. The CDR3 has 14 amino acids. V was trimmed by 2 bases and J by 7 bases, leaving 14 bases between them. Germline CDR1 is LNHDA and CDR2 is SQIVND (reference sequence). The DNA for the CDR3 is TGTGCCAGTAGTATAAAAAGAACAGCCGTTGAAGCTTTCTTT. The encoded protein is CASSIKRTAVEAFF.

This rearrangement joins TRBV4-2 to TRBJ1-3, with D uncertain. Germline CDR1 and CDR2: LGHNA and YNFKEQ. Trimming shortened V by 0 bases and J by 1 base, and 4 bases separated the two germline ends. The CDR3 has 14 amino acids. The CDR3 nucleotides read TGTGCCAGCAGCCAAGACAGTTCTGGAAACACCATATATTTT. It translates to CASSQDSSGNTIYF.